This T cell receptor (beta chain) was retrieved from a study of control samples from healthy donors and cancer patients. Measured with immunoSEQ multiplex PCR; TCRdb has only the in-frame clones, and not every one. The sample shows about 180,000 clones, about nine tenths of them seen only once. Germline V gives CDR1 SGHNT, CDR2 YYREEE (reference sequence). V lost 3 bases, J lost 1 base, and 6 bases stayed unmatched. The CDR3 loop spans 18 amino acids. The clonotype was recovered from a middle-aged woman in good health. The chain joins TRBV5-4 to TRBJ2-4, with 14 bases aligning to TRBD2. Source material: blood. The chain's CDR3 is CASSWGLAGVGAKNIQYF. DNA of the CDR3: TGTGCCAGCAGCTGGGGACTAGCGGGGGTCGGTGCCAAAAACATTCAGTACTTC.